A single sample is the source of the 16 T cell receptor beta chains below, sequenced in a study of blood T cell repertoires in COVID-19. Sequencing used immunoSEQ multiplex PCR; TCRdb keeps in-frame clones, though not all of them. The sample has approximately 150,000 clones, approximately 87% seen once. Sequencing was performed on peripheral blood. The receptor source for this set is a woman aged 45-65 years with active or convalescent COVID-19.

The chain employs TRBV6-1 and TRBJ2-1; tentative D call: TRBD1 (6 bases). The CDR3 has 19 residues. CDR1 and CDR2 from the germline V gene are MNHNS and SASEGT. V was trimmed by 3 bases and J by 0 bases, leaving 21 bases between them. CDR3 sequence (DNA): TGTGCCAGCAGTGACCGAAATCCACACAGGGAACTCTCCTACAATGAGCAGTTCTTC. It codes for CASSDRNPHRELSYNEQFF.

The chain joins TRBV10-3 to TRBJ1-1, with 7 bases that match TRBD1. The trim removed 10 bases at V and 0 bases at J, leaving 5 bases unmatched. CDR1 is ENHRY and CDR2 is SYGVKD in the germline V gene. The CDR3 covers 13 residues. The CDR3 reads CATRTGLNTEAFF. Here the CDR3 DNA reads TGTGCCACCAGGACAGGACTGAACACTGAAGCTTTCTTT.

V gene TRBV30 combines with J gene TRBJ1-3; D is uncertain. Germline loops: CDR1 GTSNPN, CDR2 SVGIG (reference sequence). V gave up 5 bases and J gave up 5 bases, with 7 bases separating them. This CDR3 has 11 residues. The chain's CDR3 is CAWDMRNTIYF. The CDR3 nucleotides read TGTGCCTGGGACATGAGAAACACCATATATTTT.

This chain connects TRBV10-3 to TRBJ1-2; maybe TRBD1 (5 bases). V dropped 3 bases and J dropped 0 bases, with 8 bases sitting between them. This CDR3 is built from 14 residues. CDR1 ENHRY and CDR2 SYGVKD come from the germline V gene. The CDR3 region has the DNA TGTGCCATCAGTGACAGGGCTTCTAACTATGGCTACACCTTC. Translation gives CAISDRASNYGYTF.

V gene TRBV15 combines with J gene TRBJ1-4; no clear D. Germline V lookup: CDR1 LNHNV, CDR2 YYDKDF (reference sequence). V lost 0 bases and J lost 5, with 10 bases in between. The CDR3 has 15 residues. Here the CDR3 reads CATSREQVQNEKLFF. CDR3 nucleotides: TGTGCCACCAGCAGAGAGCAGGTACAAAATGAAAAACTGTTTTTT.

As for this clone: The CDR3 carries no conserved terminal phenylalanine or tryptophan, so it likely arises from a read error. The chain carries TRBV3-1 (or the pseudogene TRBV3-2) and TRBJ1-2, with a weak D call TRBD1 (5 bases). The length of the CDR3 is 14 residues. V lost 0 bases to trimming and J lost 8 bases, with 13 bases between them. The germline V gene has CDR1 LGHDT and CDR2 YNNKEL (reference sequence). CDR3 loop: CASSQDLGVGGYTL. CDR3 nucleotide sequence: TGTGCCAGCAGCCAAGATCTGGGGGTGGGAGGCTACACCCTC.

In this sample, this clone turned up once. This chain uses TRBV28 with TRBJ1-1, with D perhaps matching TRBD1 (6 bases). Per germline, CDR1 MDHEN and CDR2 SYDVKM. The CDR3 consists of 17 residues. V shed 4 bases and J shed 0 bases, with 18 bases lying between them. The CDR3 loop is CASSSTLGGQMNTEAFF. The CDR3 DNA reads TGTGCCAGCAGTTCAACCCTAGGGGGACAAATGAACACTGAAGCTTTCTTT.

The V call is TRBV4-2, the J call TRBJ1-2; 10 nucleotides agree with TRBD1. The CDR3 runs 15 residues. From germline, CDR1 is LGHNA and CDR2 YNFKEQ. The V and J ends lost 3 bases and 4 bases, in that order; junction bases with no gene match: 5. CDR3: CASSQGDRGSYGYTF. As DNA, the CDR3 is TGTGCCAGCAGCCAGGGGGACAGGGGCTCCTATGGCTACACCTTC.

This chain connects TRBV30 to TRBJ2-5, with 7 positions matching TRBD2. Germline CDR1 and CDR2: GTSNPN and SVGIG (reference sequence). CDR3 length: 15 amino acids. J gave up 5 bases and V 3 bases, and 12 bases lay outside the gene matches. The CDR3 region has the DNA TGTGCCTGGAGCCTAAACGGGAGGAGGGAGGAGACCCAGTACTTC. Translated, it gives CAWSLNGRREETQYF.

This chain uses TRBV19 with TRBJ1-5; D is unresolved. Germline CDR1 LNHDA, CDR2 SQIVND (reference sequence). CDR3 length equals 18 residues. V lost 4 bases, J lost 0 bases, and 19 bases lay in between. Here the CDR3 DNA reads TGTGCCAGTAGTAGCCGGGATTCCAAACGCCCTAGCAATCAGCCCCAGCATTTT. It codes for CASSSRDSKRPSNQPQHF.

The J gene is TRBJ2-3, the V gene TRBV28, with TRBD2 identical over 11 bases. The CDR3 sequence is 13 residues long. CDR1 MDHEN and CDR2 SYDVKM come from the germline V gene. With V trimmed by 8 bases and J by 5 bases, 3 bases remained unmatched. CDR3: CASLTSGGDTQYF. The CDR3 region has the DNA TGTGCCAGCTTAACTAGCGGGGGAGATACGCAGTATTTT.

V is TRBV3-1 (or the pseudogene TRBV3-2) and J is TRBJ2-3; D possibly corresponds to TRBD2 (6 bases). The V gene lost 5 bases and the J gene lost 2 bases, with 14 bases spanning the gap. Germline V gives CDR1 LGHDT, CDR2 YNNKEL (reference sequence). The CDR3 consists of 15 residues. CDR3 sequence reads: CASSSRAGITDTQYF. DNA of the CDR3: TGTGCCAGCAGCTCGCGGGCGGGAATCACAGATACGCAGTATTTT.

This chain joins TRBV4-3 and TRBJ1-1; D gene unclear. V shed 4 bases and J shed 7 bases, with 16 bases lying between them. The CDR3 extends over 14 amino acids. Germline loops: CDR1 LGHNA, CDR2 YSLEER. The CDR3 nucleotides read TGCGCCAGCAGCCTGACCCTCCGGGAGGATGAAGCTTTCTTT. Residues: CASSLTLREDEAFF.

The rearrangement links TRBV7-8 to TRBJ2-7; D unclear. This CDR3 is 11 amino acids long. The V end lost 5 bases, the J end lost 7 bases, and 9 bases lay between the germline ends. CDR1 is SGHVS, CDR2 FQNEAQ, per germline. The CDR3 nucleotides are TGTGCCAGCAGCCAACAGAGAGAGCAGTACTTC. Protein: CASSQQREQYF.

The chain carries TRBV4-3 and TRBJ1-2; D is perhaps TRBD1 (6 bases). The CDR3 loop spans 15 amino acids. V was trimmed by 0 bases and J by 8 bases, leaving 16 bases between them. Germline CDR1 LGHNA, CDR2 YSLEER. The CDR3 is CASSQESGTRGGYTF. In DNA form, the CDR3 reads TGCGCCAGCAGCCAAGAAAGCGGGACAAGAGGGGGCTACACCTTC.

The genes are TRBV3-1 (or the pseudogene TRBV3-2) and TRBJ2-7; 7 bases are a match to TRBD2. Germline V gene lookup returns CDR1 LGHDT and CDR2 YNNKEL (reference sequence). The trim removed 4 bases at V and 6 bases at J, leaving 9 bases unmatched. The CDR3 is 14 residues long. The CDR3 loop is CASSLPTSRGEQYF. The DNA for the CDR3 is TGTGCCAGCAGCCTCCCGACTAGCCGTGGCGAGCAGTACTTC.